A single sample is the source of the 23 T cell receptor beta chains below, sequenced in a study of T cell repertoires in ileal Crohn's disease. Here immunoSEQ multiplex PCR was the method, and the copy in TCRdb shows in-frame clones only, minus some. The data contain approximately 6,100 clones, around three quarters of them singletons. Time point described: proximal margin of the surgical specimen (macroscopically non-inflamed). The sample was ileal tissue. Receptors originate from an adult with Crohn's disease.

V gene TRBV10-2 combines with J gene TRBJ2-1; D call uncertain. The germline gives CDR1 WSHSY, CDR2 SAAADI. The CDR3 loop spans 12 amino acids. Trimming left V 7 bases short and J 5 bases short, with 9 bases between. Here the CDR3 reads CASTGDNNEQFF. DNA for the CDR3: TGCGCCAGCACCGGAGACAACAATGAGCAGTTCTTC.

The gene calls are TRBV4-1 and TRBJ1-4, with D hard to call. The CDR3 is 15 residues long. Trimming stripped 0 bases from V and 0 bases from J, with 5 bases between. Germline V gives CDR1 MGHRA, CDR2 YSYEKL. This CDR3 reads CASSQEETTNEKLFF. In nucleotides, the CDR3 is TGCGCCAGCAGCCAAGAGGAGACAACTAATGAAAAACTGTTTTTT.

J is TRBJ1-1 and V is TRBV19; TRBD1 might be the D (6 bases). Germline V gives CDR1 LNHDA, CDR2 SQIVND (reference sequence). The CDR3 spans 17 residues. The germline V and J ends were trimmed by 1 base and 2 bases, with 17 bases remaining between them. The CDR3 nucleotides read TGTGCCAGTAGTATAGGGCCAGCAGGGGTTGCAAACACTGAAGCTTTCTTT. Encoded protein: CASSIGPAGVANTEAFF.

V and J are TRBV29-1 and TRBJ2-1; possibly TRBD1 or TRBD2 for D (6 bases each). CDR1 is SQVTM and CDR2 is ANQGSEA in the germline V gene. This CDR3 contains 12 residues. The germline V and J ends were trimmed by 1 base and 6 bases, with 7 bases remaining between them. The CDR3 nucleotides are TGCAGCGTTGAAGCGGGGGCCAATGAGCAGTTCTTC. It codes for CSVEAGANEQFF.

Regarding this clone: This sample includes further DNA sequences coding for the same CDR3. The chain couples TRBV5-1 to TRBJ2-2; no reliable D call. CDR1 is SGHRS and CDR2 is YFSETQ in the germline V gene. The CDR3 extends over 12 amino acids. V was pared by 1 base and J by 5 bases, with 3 bases between. CDR3 region: CASSLTTGELFF. The CDR3 coding sequence is TGCGCCAGCAGCTTGACGACCGGGGAGCTGTTTTTT.

The V gene is TRBV7-2, the J gene TRBJ2-7; D may be TRBD2 (5 bases). The CDR3 length is 16 residues. The V gene lost 3 bases and the J gene lost 3 bases, with 18 bases spanning the gap. Germline V gives CDR1 SGHTA, CDR2 FQGNSA. The DNA of the CDR3 is TGTGCCAGCAGCTTCCGACCAGACTACGACCTCTACGAGCAGTACTTC. This encodes CASSFRPDYDLYEQYF.

CDR3 region: CASSLAGTANEKLFF. CDR3 DNA sequence: TGCGCCAGCAGCTTGGCCGGGACAGCTAATGAAAAACTGTTTTTT. The chain couples TRBV5-1 to TRBJ1-4; 7 positions agree with TRBD1. The CDR3 extends over 15 amino acids. The V segment lost 0 bases and the J segment 3 bases; nucleotides outside the gene matches: 2. Germline V gene lookup returns CDR1 SGHRS and CDR2 YFSETQ.

The chain employs TRBV10-1 and TRBJ2-7; 8 nucleotides line up with TRBD2. Germline trimming cut 5 bases from V and 1 base from J; bases unmatched to any gene: 4. This CDR3 spans 14 amino acids. CDR1 and CDR2 (germline): WNHNN, SYGVQD (reference sequence). The CDR3 spells CASSRTSLSYEQYF. CDR3 bases: TGCGCCAGCAGTCGGACTAGCTTATCCTACGAGCAGTACTTC.

The rearrangement joins TRBV6-7 to TRBJ1-5; D unresolved. TRBV6-7 is noted as an ORF with a role that remains uncertain. The CDR3 is 10 residues long. V was clipped by 11 bases and J by 9 bases, with 11 bases between them. In DNA form, the CDR3 reads TGTGCCGGGCTTCTCTGGCCCCAGCATTTT. Protein: CAGLLWPQHF.

This clone was recorded a few times. The V and J genes are TRBV6-5 and TRBJ2-5; TRBD2 matches 7 bases. Trimming cost V 0 bases and J 2 bases; bases outside gene matches: 6. The germline CDR1 and CDR2 sequences are MNHEY and SVGAGI. The CDR3 has 16 residues. CDR3 in amino acids: CASSYSHSSGQETQYF. The DNA for the CDR3 is TGTGCCAGCAGTTACTCCCACTCTAGCGGACAAGAGACCCAGTACTTC.

J is TRBJ1-5 and V is TRBV7-9; no clear D gene. The CDR3 length is 13 residues. Looked up from germline, CDR1 is SEHNR and CDR2 is FQNEAQ (reference sequence). V was clipped by 3 bases and J by 1 base, with 4 bases between them. The CDR3 DNA reads TGTGCCAGCAGCTTGGACAGCAATCAGCCCCAGCATTTT. It codes for CASSLDSNQPQHF. The full variable domain, with the rest looked up from reference TRBV7-9 and TRBJ1-5, is DTGVSQNPRHKITKRGQNVTFRCDPISEHNRLYWYRQTLGQGPEFLTYFQNEAQLEKSRLLSDRFSAERPKGSFSTLEIQRTEQGDSAMYLCASSLDSNQPQHFGDGTRLSIL.

This sequence joins TRBV6-1 and TRBJ2-1, with 11 bases that match TRBD2. The CDR3 runs 15 residues. The ends lost 8 bases at V and 2 bases at J; junction bases unmatched: 5. Per the germline V gene, CDR1 is MNHNS and CDR2 is SASEGT. The CDR3 spells CASAVAGGTYNEQFF. The CDR3 bases are TGTGCCAGCGCGGTAGCGGGGGGGACCTACAATGAGCAGTTCTTC.

Only a few counts were recorded for this clone. This sequence joins TRBV7-9 and TRBJ2-7; D gene uncertain. V lost 2 bases, J lost 4 bases, and 3 bases lay in between. The CDR3 is made up of 11 amino acids. The germline CDR1 and CDR2 sequences are SEHNR and FQNEAQ (reference sequence). The CDR3 loop reads CASSLRYEQYF. The CDR3 nucleotides read TGTGCCAGCAGCTTAAGATACGAGCAGTACTTC.

This chain connects TRBV5-1 to TRBJ2-1; D call uncertain. The CDR3 length is 15 residues. The germline V gene has CDR1 SGHRS and CDR2 YFSETQ. V was clipped by 4 bases and J by 5 bases, with 16 bases between them. CDR3 in DNA: TGCGCCAGCAGCGAAACGCCGGTGGCGAACAATGAGCAGTTCTTC. It codes for CASSETPVANNEQFF.

The chain combines TRBV6-5 with TRBJ1-2, with D maybe TRBD1 (5 bases). The V gene lost 5 bases and the J gene lost 7 bases, with 17 bases spanning the gap. In germline, CDR1 is MNHEY, CDR2 SVGAGI. This CDR3 region has 14 residues. The CDR3 spells CASSLGPSAGGYTF. The CDR3 DNA is TGTGCCAGCAGTCTGGGACCTTCGGCAGGTGGCTACACCTTC.

J is TRBJ1-2 and V is TRBV5-4; tentatively, D is TRBD1 (5 bases). Germline CDR1 and CDR2: SGHNT and YYREEE (reference sequence). The V and J ends lost 1 base and 0 bases respectively, with 10 bases between them. The CDR3 runs to 15 residues. This chain's CDR3 is CASSLMGVTNYGYTF. CDR3 DNA: TGTGCCAGCAGCTTGATGGGGGTCACTAACTATGGCTACACCTTC.

The rearrangement uses TRBV14 and TRBJ2-5; the D is unclear. V lost 4 bases and J 1 base, leaving 13 bases between the germline ends. The CDR3 is 15 amino acids. Germline values: CDR1 SGHDN, CDR2 FVKESK. Written as DNA, the CDR3 is TGTGCCAGCAGCCTGCGAGGAGACTCCCAAGAGACCCAGTACTTC. It yields the protein CASSLRGDSQETQYF.

This clone was seen just once. This sequence joins TRBV4-1 and TRBJ2-1; 10 nucleotides agree with TRBD2. Germline V lookup: CDR1 MGHRA, CDR2 YSYEKL. The CDR3 length is 16 residues. Trimming removed 0 bases from V and 2 bases from J; junction bases left unmatched: 1. The chain's CDR3 is CASSQELAGPYNEQFF. As DNA, the CDR3 is TGCGCCAGCAGCCAAGAACTAGCGGGACCCTACAATGAGCAGTTCTTC.

This clone has just one count. Here the CDR3 DNA reads TGTGCCAGTAGTATCGGCAGGTCCTATGGCTACACCTTC. This codes for CASSIGRSYGYTF. The V call is TRBV19, the J call TRBJ1-2; D is unclear. V was trimmed by 3 bases and J by 4 bases, leaving 9 bases between them. This CDR3 is 13 amino acids long. CDR1 and CDR2 (germline): LNHDA, SQIVND (reference sequence).

The chain couples TRBV2 to TRBJ2-7, with D perhaps TRBD2 (5 bases). The V end lost 5 bases, the J end lost 0 bases, and 11 bases lay between the germline ends. From germline, CDR1 is SNHLY and CDR2 FYNNEI. The CDR3 spans 14 residues. Here the CDR3 reads CASSTGSSSYEQYF. The DNA for the CDR3 is TGTGCCAGCAGTACGGGGTCCAGCTCCTACGAGCAGTACTTC.

The rearrangement uses TRBV19 and TRBJ2-5; unclear D gene. The CDR3 totals 14 residues. The V end lost 3 bases, the J end lost 1 base, and 9 bases lay between the germline ends. Germline CDR1 reads LNHDA; CDR2 reads SQIVND (reference sequence). Written as DNA, the CDR3 is TGTGCCAGTAGTATCTCTGATCCCCAAGAGACCCAGTACTTC. Residues: CASSISDPQETQYF. The full variable domain, its missing parts supplied by reference TRBV19 and TRBJ2-5, is DGGITQSPKYLFRKEGQNVTLSCEQNLNHDAMYWYRQDPGQGLRLIYYSQIVNDFQKGDIAEGYSVSREKKESFPLTVTSAQKNPTAFYLCASSISDPQETQYFGPGTRLLVL.

In its sample, this clone was seen once. This chain uses TRBV30 with TRBJ2-4; no clear D gene. The CDR3 totals 13 residues. Trimming removed 3 bases from V and 0 bases from J, with 6 bases in between. Germline CDR1 and CDR2: GTSNPN and SVGIG (reference sequence). CDR3 nucleotides: TGTGCCTGGAGCGCCGTAGCCAAAAACATTCAGTACTTC. It encodes CAWSAVAKNIQYF. Complete variable domain (other parts from reference TRBV30 and TRBJ2-4): SQTIHQWPATLVQPVGSPLSLECTVEGTSNPNLYWYRQAAGRGLQLLFYSVGIGQISSEVPQNLSASRPQDRQFILSSKKLLLSDSGFYLCAWSAVAKNIQYFGAGTRLSVL.

V and J are TRBV5-1 and TRBJ1-6; D not certain. CDR1 and CDR2 from the germline V gene are SGHRS and YFSETQ. CDR3 length: 16 amino acids. V lost 5 bases to trimming and J lost 9 bases, with 21 bases between them. CDR3 coding DNA: TGCGCCAGCAGTTTTTCCTTTTGGGCCCAAGGTTCACCCCTCCACTTT. This encodes CASSFSFWAQGSPLHF.